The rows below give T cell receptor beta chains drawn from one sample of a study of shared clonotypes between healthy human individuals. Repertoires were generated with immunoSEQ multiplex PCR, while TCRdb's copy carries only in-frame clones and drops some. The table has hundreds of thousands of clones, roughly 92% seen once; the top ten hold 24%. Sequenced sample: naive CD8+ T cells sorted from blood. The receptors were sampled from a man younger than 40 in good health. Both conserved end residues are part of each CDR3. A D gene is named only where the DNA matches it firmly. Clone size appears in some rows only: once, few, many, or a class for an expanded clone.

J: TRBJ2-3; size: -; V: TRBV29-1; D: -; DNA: TGCAGCGTTGAAGGGGGCCTCTTGGGCACAGATACGCAGTATTTT; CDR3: CSVEGGLLGTDTQYF
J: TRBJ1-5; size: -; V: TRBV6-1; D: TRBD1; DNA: TGTGCCAGCAGTGAGGACAGGGCAAATCAGCCCCAGCATTTT; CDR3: CASSEDRANQPQHF
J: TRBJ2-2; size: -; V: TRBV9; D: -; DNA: TGTGCCAGCAGCACCCGACTGAACACCGGGGAGCTGTTTTTT; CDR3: CASSTRLNTGELFF
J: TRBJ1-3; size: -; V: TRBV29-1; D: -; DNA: TGCAGCGTTTTATCAGGTTCGGAGAACACCATATATTTT; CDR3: CSVLSGSENTIYF
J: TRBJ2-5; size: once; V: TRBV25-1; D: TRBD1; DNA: TGTGCCAGCAGTGAGGGGACAGGGGAGGGGGGAGAGACCCAGTACTTC; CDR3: CASSEGTGEGGETQYF
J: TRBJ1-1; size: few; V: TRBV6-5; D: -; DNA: TGTGCCAGCAGGCAGGGGTCTGAAGCTTTCTTT; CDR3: CASRQGSEAFF
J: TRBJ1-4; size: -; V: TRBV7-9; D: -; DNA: TGTGCCAGCAGCTTAGCGAGAAAGGGACGGGAAAAACTGTTTTTT; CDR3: CASSLARKGREKLFF
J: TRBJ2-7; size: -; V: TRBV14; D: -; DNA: TGTGCCAGCAGCCAAGAGCTCGGGAGACCCTCCTACGAGCAGTACTTC; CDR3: CASSQELGRPSYEQYF
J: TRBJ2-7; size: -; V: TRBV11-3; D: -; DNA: TGTGCCAGCAGCTTAGGGCCCTCCTCCTACGAGCAGTACTTC; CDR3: CASSLGPSSYEQYF
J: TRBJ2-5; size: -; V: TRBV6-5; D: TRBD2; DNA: TGTGCCAGCAGTCAGCGGGAGGGCCGGGAGACCCAGTACTTC; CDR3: CASSQREGRETQYF
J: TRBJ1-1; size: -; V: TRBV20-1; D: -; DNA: TGCAGTGCAATGTTGGACACTGAAGCTTTCTTT; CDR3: CSAMLDTEAFF
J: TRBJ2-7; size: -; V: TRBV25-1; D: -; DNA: TGTGCCAGCAGTGGCGAGGTAACAGTGGGAAACTACGAGCAGTACTTC; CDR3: CASSGEVTVGNYEQYF
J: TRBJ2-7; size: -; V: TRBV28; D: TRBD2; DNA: TGTGCCAGCAGGACTAGCGGGAGAGAAAATGCCTACGAGCAGTACTTC; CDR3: CASRTSGRENAYEQYF
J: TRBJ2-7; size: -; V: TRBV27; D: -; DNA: TGTGCCAGCAGTTTATCCCGCGGGGCGGACGAGCAGTACTTC; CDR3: CASSLSRGADEQYF
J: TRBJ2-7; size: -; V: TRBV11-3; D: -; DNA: TGTGCCAGCAGCTCCGGCCAGGGAGGCGAGCAGTACTTC; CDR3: CASSSGQGGEQYF
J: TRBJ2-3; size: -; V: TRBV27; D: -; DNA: TGTGCCAGCAGCTCCCCACGGGCGACTAGCACAGATACGCAGTATTTT; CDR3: CASSSPRATSTDTQYF
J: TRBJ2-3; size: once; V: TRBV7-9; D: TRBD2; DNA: TGTGCCAGCAGCCCCCCCGGCAGCGGGAGTACAGATACGCAGTATTTT; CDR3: CASSPPGSGSTDTQYF
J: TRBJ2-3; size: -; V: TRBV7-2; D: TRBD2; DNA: TGTGCCAGCAGCCCCACATACAGGACTAGCGGGAGGGCAGATACGCAGTATTTT; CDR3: CASSPTYRTSGRADTQYF
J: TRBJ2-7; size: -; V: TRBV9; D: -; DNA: TGTGCCAGCAGCGTAAAGGCTAGCGAATCCTTCTCCTACGAGCAGTACTTC; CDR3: CASSVKASESFSYEQYF
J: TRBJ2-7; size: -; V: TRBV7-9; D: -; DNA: TGTGCCAGCAGTAAAGGAGGGAGTGGATTTCCCCGTTACGAGCAGTACTTC; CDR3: CASSKGGSGFPRYEQYF
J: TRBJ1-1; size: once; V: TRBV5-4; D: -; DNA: TGTGCCAGCAGCTTGGAGGCCGGAAACACTGAAGCTTTCTTT; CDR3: CASSLEAGNTEAFF
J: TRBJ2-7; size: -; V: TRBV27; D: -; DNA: TGTGCCACGAGCCGCGGCAGGTTTTACGAGCAGTACTTC; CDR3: CATSRGRFYEQYF
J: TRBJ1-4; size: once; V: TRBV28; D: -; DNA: TGTGCCAGCAGTTTATTCGTAGGGGTCAATGAAAAACTGTTTTTT; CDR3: CASSLFVGVNEKLFF
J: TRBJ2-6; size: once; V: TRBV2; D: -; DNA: TGTGCCAGCAGTGGACAGTTTGAATTCTCTGGGGCCAACGTCCTGACTTTC; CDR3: CASSGQFEFSGANVLTF
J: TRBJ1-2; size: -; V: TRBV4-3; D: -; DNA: TGCGCCAGCAGCCAAGACAGGTTCCCATACTATGGCTACACCTTC; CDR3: CASSQDRFPYYGYTF
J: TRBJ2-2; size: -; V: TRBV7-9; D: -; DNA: TGTGCCAGCAGCTCGTTAACCGGGGAGCTGTTTTTT; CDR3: CASSSLTGELFF
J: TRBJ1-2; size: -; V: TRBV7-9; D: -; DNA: TGTGCCAGCAGCTTAGTCCCCTATGGCTACACCTTC; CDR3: CASSLVPYGYTF
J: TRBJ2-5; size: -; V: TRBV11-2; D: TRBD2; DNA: TGTGCCAGCAGCTTAGAGTATCCAGCGGGAGGTAAAGAGACCCAGTACTTC; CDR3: CASSLEYPAGGKETQYF
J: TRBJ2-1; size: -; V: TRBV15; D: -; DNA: TGTGCCACCAAGCAAAGCTCCTACAATGAGCAGTTCTTC; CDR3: CATKQSSYNEQFF
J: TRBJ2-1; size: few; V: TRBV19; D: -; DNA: TGTGCCAGTAGTTATGTGGATGCCAATGAGCAGTTCTTC; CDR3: CASSYVDANEQFF
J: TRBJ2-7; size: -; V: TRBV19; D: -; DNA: TGTGCCAGTAGTTTGGGGATGGCGGGCTACGAGCAGTACTTC; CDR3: CASSLGMAGYEQYF
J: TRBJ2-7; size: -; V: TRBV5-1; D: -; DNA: TGCGCCAGCAGCCCGGCCGGGGGTTACGAGCAGTACTTC; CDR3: CASSPAGGYEQYF
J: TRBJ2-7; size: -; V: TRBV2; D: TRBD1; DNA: TGTGCCAGCAACCGGGACAGTAACGCTGAAAGCTCCTACGAGCAGTACTTC; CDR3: CASNRDSNAESSYEQYF
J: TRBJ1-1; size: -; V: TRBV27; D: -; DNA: TGTGCCAGCAGTCAGGGGCAGTCGAACACTGAAGCTTTCTTT; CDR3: CASSQGQSNTEAFF
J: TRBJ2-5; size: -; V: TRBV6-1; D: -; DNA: TGTGCCCAGCAGGTTGCAGAGACCCAGTACTTC; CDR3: CAQQVAETQYF
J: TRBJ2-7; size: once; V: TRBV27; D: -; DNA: TGTGCCAGCAGGTACAGGGTCTCCTACGAGCAGTACTTC; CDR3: CASRYRVSYEQYF
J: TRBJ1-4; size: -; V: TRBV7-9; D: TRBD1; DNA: TGTGCCAGCAGTTGGGACAGGGGTACTAATGAAAAACTGTTTTTT; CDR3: CASSWDRGTNEKLFF
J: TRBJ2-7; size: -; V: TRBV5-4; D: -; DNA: TGTGCCAGCAGCTGGGCGCAGGGGAGCTCCTACGAGCAGTACTTC; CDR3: CASSWAQGSSYEQYF
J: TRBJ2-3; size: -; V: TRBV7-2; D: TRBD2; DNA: TGTGCCAGCAGCTATGGGACTACGGGAGATACGCAGTATTTT; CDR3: CASSYGTTGDTQYF
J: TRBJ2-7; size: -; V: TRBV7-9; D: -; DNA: TGTGCCAGCAGCCGGACGGACGCACCTTCCTACGAGCAGTACTTC; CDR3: CASSRTDAPSYEQYF
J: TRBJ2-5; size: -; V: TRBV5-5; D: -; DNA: TGTGCCAGCAGCTTTTGGGTGGGAGAGACCCAGTACTTC; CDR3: CASSFWVGETQYF
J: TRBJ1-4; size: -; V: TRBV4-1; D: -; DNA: TGCGCCAGCAGCCTTCAGGGAGGAAGAAGCGAAAAACTGTTTTTT; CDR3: CASSLQGGRSEKLFF
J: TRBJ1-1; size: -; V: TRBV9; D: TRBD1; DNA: TGTGCCAGCAGCCCGACAGGGGTGAACACTGAAGCTTTCTTT; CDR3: CASSPTGVNTEAFF
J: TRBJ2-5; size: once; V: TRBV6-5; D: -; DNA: TGTGCCAGCTGGGGGGAGACCCAGTACTTC; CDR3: CASWGETQYF
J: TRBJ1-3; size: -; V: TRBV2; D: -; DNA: TGTGCCAGCAGTACGGACCAAGACTCTGGAAACACCATATATTTT; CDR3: CASSTDQDSGNTIYF
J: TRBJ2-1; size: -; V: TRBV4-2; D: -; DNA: TGTGCCAGCAGCCAAGGTCCCGGGACTGACAATGAGCAGTTCTTC; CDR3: CASSQGPGTDNEQFF
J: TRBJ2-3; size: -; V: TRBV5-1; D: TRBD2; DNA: TGCGCCAGCAGCTCGAGCGGGGCAGATACGCAGTATTTT; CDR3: CASSSSGADTQYF
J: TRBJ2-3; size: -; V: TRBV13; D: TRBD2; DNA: TGTGCCAGCAGCTCCGGGACTAGCGGCACAGATACGCAGTATTTT; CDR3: CASSSGTSGTDTQYF
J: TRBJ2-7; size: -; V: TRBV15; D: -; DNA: TGTGCCACCAGCGATAGCCCTAGCTCCTACGAGCAGTACTTC; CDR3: CATSDSPSSYEQYF
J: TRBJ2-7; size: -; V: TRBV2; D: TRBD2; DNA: TGTGCCAGCAGTGGGGGGGGTACATACGAGCAGTACTTC; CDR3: CASSGGGTYEQYF
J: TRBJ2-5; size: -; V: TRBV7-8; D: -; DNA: TGTGCCAGCAGAAGCACAGGGAGGGGGGAGACCCAGTACTTC; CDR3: CASRSTGRGETQYF
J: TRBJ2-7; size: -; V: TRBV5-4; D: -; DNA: TGTGCCAGCAGCATCGACCCATTTAAGCAGTACTTC; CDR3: CASSIDPFKQYF
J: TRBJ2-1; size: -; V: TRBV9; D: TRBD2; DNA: TGTGCCAGCAGCTCAATGACTAGCGGCTACAATGAGCAGTTCTTC; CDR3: CASSSMTSGYNEQFF
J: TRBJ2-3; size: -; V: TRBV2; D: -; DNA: TGTGCCAGCAGCGACACAGATACGCAGTATTTT; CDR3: CASSDTDTQYF
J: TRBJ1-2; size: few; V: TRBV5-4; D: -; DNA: TGTGCCAGCAGCTTTTCGAAGCGGCATTGGGACGGCTACACCTTC; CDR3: CASSFSKRHWDGYTF
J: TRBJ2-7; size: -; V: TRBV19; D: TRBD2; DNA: TGTGCCAGTAGTAGTAGCGGGGGCTCCTACGAGCAGTACTTC; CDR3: CASSSSGGSYEQYF